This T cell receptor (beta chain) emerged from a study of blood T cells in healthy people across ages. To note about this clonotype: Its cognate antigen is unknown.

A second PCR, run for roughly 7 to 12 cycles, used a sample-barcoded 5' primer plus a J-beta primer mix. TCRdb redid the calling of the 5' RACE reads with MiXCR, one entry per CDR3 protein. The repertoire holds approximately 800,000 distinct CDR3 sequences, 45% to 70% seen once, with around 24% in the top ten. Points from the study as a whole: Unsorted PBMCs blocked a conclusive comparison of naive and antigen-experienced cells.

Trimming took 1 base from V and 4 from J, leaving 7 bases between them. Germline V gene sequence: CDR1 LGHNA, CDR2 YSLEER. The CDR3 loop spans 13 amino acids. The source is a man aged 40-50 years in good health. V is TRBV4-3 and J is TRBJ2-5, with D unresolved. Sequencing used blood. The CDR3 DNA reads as TGCGCCAGCAGCCAAGTTCTAAGAGAGACCCAGTACTTC. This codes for CASSQVLRETQYF.